The 32 T cell receptor beta chains in this list originate from one sample, sequenced in a study of CD8+CD57+ T cells in acquired aplastic anemia. Genomic DNA, serving as template, underwent TCR beta VDJ and CDR3 profiling. TCRdb reprocessed the reads via MiXCR and lists one record per CDR3 protein. The table has 150,000 or so distinct CDR3 sequences, more than 45% seen once. Previously, flow cytometry had revealed CD8+CD57+ cell expansion in the patients chosen for sequencing. Specimen: sorted CD4+, CD8+, or CD8+CD57+ T cells (not recorded which) from PBMCs. The receptors here all came from a human donor with aplastic anemia.

The chain employs TRBV10-3 and TRBJ1-1; 12 bases are a match to TRBD1. Looked up from germline, CDR1 is ENHRY and CDR2 is SYGVKD. With 4 bases clipped from V and 3 bases from J, the junction kept 3 bases outside the gene matches. This CDR3 comprises 15 residues. CDR3 bases: TGTGCCATCAGTGGGGACAGGGGGCCGGACACTGAAGCTTTCTTT. This gives the protein CAISGDRGPDTEAFF.

The chain carries TRBV7-2 and TRBJ2-7, with TRBD2 identical over 7 bases. CDR3 length: 12 residues. The V segment lost 4 bases and the J segment 7 bases; nucleotides outside the gene matches: 4. Germline V gene data show CDR1 as SGHTA and CDR2 as FQGNSA. CDR3 DNA: TGTGCCAGCAGCTACGTCGGGGGGGAGCAGTACTTC. Translation: CASSYVGGEQYF.

This clonotype was observed at least ten times. This chain uses TRBV3-1 with TRBJ1-1; no definite D call. The germline CDR1 and CDR2 sequences are LGHDT and YNNKEL (reference sequence). Deletions cut 2 bases from V and 4 bases from J, with 11 bases between. The CDR3 sequence is 14 residues long. CDR3: CASSQQNRGTEAFF. The DNA of the CDR3 is TGTGCCAGCAGCCAACAGAACCGTGGCACTGAAGCTTTCTTT.

This clonotype was recorded at least ten times. The chain joins TRBV2 to TRBJ2-1; D unresolved. Germline V gene sequence: CDR1 SNHLY, CDR2 FYNNEI. The CDR3 extends over 13 amino acids. Trimming removed 2 bases at V and 4 bases at J, with 6 bases between. CDR3 in amino acids: CASSERGYNEQFF. Here the CDR3 DNA reads TGTGCCAGCAGTGAAAGAGGATACAATGAGCAGTTCTTC.

This clonotype was observed at least ten times. The chain combines TRBV19 with TRBJ1-5; TRBD1 might be the D (6 bases). Per germline, CDR1 LNHDA and CDR2 SQIVND (reference sequence). Trimming took 7 bases from V and 5 from J, leaving 18 bases between them. This CDR3 region has 15 residues. CDR3 sequence reads: CASTDKGGPDQPQHF. CDR3 bases: TGTGCCAGTACGGATAAGGGGGGACCGGATCAGCCCCAGCATTTT.

This clonotype has a single count. This chain uses TRBV10-3 with TRBJ1-1, with 7 bases lining up with TRBD1. This CDR3 has 13 residues. Per germline, CDR1 ENHRY and CDR2 SYGVKD. Trimming cost V 6 bases and J 4 bases; bases outside gene matches: 5. CDR3 sequence: CAIRDPGGTEAFF. The DNA for the CDR3 is TGTGCCATCAGAGACCCAGGGGGCACTGAAGCTTTCTTT.

The chain has TRBV25-1 and TRBJ2-5, with D unresolved. The CDR3 totals 16 residues. The germline V gene encodes CDR1 MGHDK and CDR2 SYGVNS. Trimming removed 1 base at V and 0 bases at J, with 12 bases between. DNA of the CDR3: TGTGCCAGCAGTGAATTCTCCGGAGATTACCAAGAGACCCAGTACTTC. Its translation is CASSEFSGDYQETQYF.

V gene TRBV10-3 combines with J gene TRBJ1-5; 7 bases align to TRBD1. Germline assignment: CDR1 ENHRY and CDR2 SYGVKD. The CDR3 is made up of 12 amino acids. V was pared by 2 bases and J by 11 bases, with 3 bases of the junction left unmatched. The CDR3 DNA reads as TGTGCCATCAGTGAGGACAGGGAGACCCAGCATTTT. This gives the protein CAISEDRETQHF.

In regard to this clonotype: A much larger clone sits a single nucleotide away, making a read error possible. The chain links TRBV10-3 to TRBJ2-2; possible D gene TRBD2, 5 bases. This CDR3 spans 11 amino acids. From germline, CDR1 is ENHRY and CDR2 SYGVKD. CDR3 sequence (DNA): TGTGCCAGCAGAAACACCGGGGAGCGGTTTTTT. The encoded protein is CASRNTGERFF.

The V call is TRBV12-3 or TRBV12-4, the J call TRBJ1-1; 8 positions match TRBD1. J lost 4 bases, V lost 1 base, and 5 bases had no gene match. This CDR3 has 15 residues. CDR3 coding DNA: TGTGCCAGCAGTTTAGTTGGACAGGGAGGCACTGAAGCTTTCTTT. This codes for CASSLVGQGGTEAFF.

The J gene is TRBJ1-5, the V gene TRBV13; D call uncertain. Per the germline V gene, CDR1 is PRHDT and CDR2 is FYEKMQ (reference sequence). The CDR3 is 16 amino acids. The V gene lost 3 bases and the J gene lost 0 bases, with 12 bases spanning the gap. The CDR3 is CASSFRRNYSNQPQHF. The CDR3 coding sequence is TGTGCCAGCAGCTTCCGACGGAATTATAGCAATCAGCCCCAGCATTTT.

The chain links TRBV29-1 to TRBJ1-1; unclear D gene. The CDR3 spans 13 residues. Germline loops: CDR1 SQVTM, CDR2 ANQGSEA. Trimming cost V 4 bases and J 2 bases, with 11 bases left between them. CDR3 in amino acids: CSVAQEKNTEAFF. CDR3 DNA: TGCAGCGTTGCACAAGAAAAAAACACTGAAGCTTTCTTT. The entire variable domain, with the rest obtained from reference TRBV29-1 and TRBJ1-1, is as follows: SAVISQKPSRDICQRGTSLTIQCQVDSQVTMMFWYRQQPGQSLTLIATANQGSEATYESGFVIDKFPISRPNLTFSTLTVSNMSPEDSSIYLCSVAQEKNTEAFFGQGTRLTVV.

This clonotype has a handful of counts. The CDR3 bases are TGTGCCAGCAGCAGCCTAGCAGATGAGCAGTTCTTC. Its protein is CASSSLADEQFF. The J gene is TRBJ2-1, the V gene TRBV7-9, with D perhaps TRBD2 (5 bases). The V gene's germline CDR1 is SEHNR and CDR2 FQNEAQ (reference sequence). The CDR3 is 12 amino acids. Trimming took 5 bases from V and 8 from J, leaving 10 bases between them.

About this clonotype: A much more abundant neighbour one base away suggests this may be a read error. The chain couples TRBV7-3 to TRBJ2-2, with D possibly TRBD1 on 5 matching bases. Germline CDR1 SGHTA, CDR2 FQGTGA. This CDR3 is built from 16 residues. Trimming removed 2 bases at V and 0 bases at J, with 10 bases between. CDR3 sequence: CASSLVDTPNTGELFF. The CDR3 DNA is TGTGCCAGCAGCTTAGTGGACACACCGAACACCGGGGAGCTGTTTTTT.

The rearrangement uses TRBV19 and TRBJ1-5, with D maybe TRBD1 (5 bases). Trimming took 3 bases from V and 5 from J, leaving 14 bases between them. This CDR3 region has 15 residues. CDR1 LNHDA and CDR2 SQIVND come from the germline V gene (reference sequence). The CDR3 is CASSILGQGDQPQHF. The DNA for the CDR3 is TGTGCCAGTAGTATTTTGGGGCAGGGTGATCAGCCCCAGCATTTT.

The rearrangement uses TRBV11-2 and TRBJ2-7, with D maybe TRBD2 (5 bases). The CDR3 has 13 amino acids. Trimming removed 1 base at V and 4 bases at J, with 8 bases between. Per germline, CDR1 SGHAT and CDR2 FQNNGV. CDR3 coding DNA: TGTGCCAGCAGCTTAGCCCGGGGTTACGAGCAGTACGTC. Its protein is CASSLARGYEQYV.

This clonotype was seen at least ten times. The chain is built from TRBV7-2 and TRBJ1-4, with TRBD1 matching over 10 bases. CDR1 is SGHTA and CDR2 is FQGNSA in the germline V gene. V gave up 5 bases and J gave up 4 bases; unmatched junction bases: 1. The CDR3 is 14 amino acids. The chain's CDR3 is CASSRDRGNEKLFF. CDR3 sequence (DNA): TGTGCCAGCAGCCGGGACAGGGGTAATGAAAAACTGTTTTTT.

This clonotype was recorded at least ten times. The chain uses TRBV5-5 and TRBJ1-5; the D gene is possibly TRBD1 (6 bases). In germline, CDR1 is SGHKS, CDR2 YYEKEE (reference sequence). V gave up 0 bases and J gave up 7 bases, with 20 bases separating them. This CDR3 has 17 amino acids. CDR3 bases: TGTGCCAGCAGCTTGGATTGGGCGGACTCTACAGGGCAGCCCCAGCATTTT. Protein: CASSLDWADSTGQPQHF.

As regards this clonotype: A read error may produce the germline difference seen at one junction end. The CDR3, as DNA: TGTACCAGCAGCTTAGCGGGGGTGAGCTCCTACAATGAGCAGTTCTTC. Protein sequence: CTSSLAGVSSYNEQFF. The chain carries TRBV11-2 and TRBJ2-1; 9 bases match TRBD2. Germline-derived CDR1 and CDR2 are SGHAT and FQNNGV. The CDR3 sequence is 16 residues long.

This clonotype was counted ten times or more. This sequence joins TRBV24-1 and TRBJ1-2; D gene uncertain. The V gene lost 5 bases and the J gene lost 2 bases, with 14 bases spanning the gap. This CDR3 contains 15 residues. The germline V gene has CDR1 KGHDR and CDR2 SFDVKD. CDR3 protein: CATSAPPGSNYGYTF. The CDR3 DNA reads TGTGCCACCAGTGCGCCCCCGGGGTCGAACTATGGCTACACCTTC.

This chain uses TRBV12-3 or TRBV12-4 with TRBJ2-7; 9 positions agree with TRBD2. V lost 6 bases and J lost 4; bases outside the gene matches: 16. This CDR3 region has 17 residues. The CDR3 nucleotides are TGTGCCAGCAGCGCTACCAGGGGACTAGCTCTCGGATACGAGCAGTACTTC. Amino acids: CASSATRGLALGYEQYF.

The rearrangement uses TRBV14 and TRBJ1-6; tentative D call: TRBD1 (6 bases). The V end lost 6 bases, the J end lost 10 bases, and 16 bases lay between the germline ends. Per germline, CDR1 SGHDN and CDR2 FVKESK. The CDR3 sequence is 14 residues long. This CDR3 reads CASSVAGARSPLHF. The DNA for the CDR3 is TGTGCCAGCAGTGTAGCGGGGGCTAGGTCACCCCTCCACTTT. Supplemented by reference TRBV14 and TRBJ1-6, the full variable domain reads EAGVTQFPSHSVIEKGQTVTLRCDPISGHDNLYWYRRVMGKEIKFLLHFVKESKQDESGMPNNRFLAERTGGTYSTLKVQPAELEDSGVYFCASSVAGARSPLHFGNGTRLTVT.

The chain carries TRBV10-3 and TRBJ1-6; D not certain. Germline assignment: CDR1 ENHRY and CDR2 SYGVKD. The length of the CDR3 is 12 residues. The V and J ends lost 6 bases and 7 bases respectively, with 7 bases between them. The CDR3 sequence is CAIRGGNSPLHF. The CDR3 DNA reads TGTGCCATCAGGGGTGGGAATTCACCCCTCCACTTT.

This clonotype has just a few counts. The rearrangement joins TRBV10-3 to TRBJ1-6, with a weak D call TRBD1 (5 bases). V lost 6 bases and J lost 5, with 11 bases in between. This CDR3 is built from 14 residues. From germline, CDR1 is ENHRY and CDR2 SYGVKD. CDR3 nucleotide sequence: TGTGCCATCAGGGGACTCCCCAATAATTCACCCCTCCACTTT. Amino acids: CAIRGLPNNSPLHF.

V gene TRBV27 combines with J gene TRBJ2-6; TRBD1 might be the D (6 bases). Trimming took 5 bases from V and 1 from J, leaving 18 bases between them. CDR1 and CDR2 (germline): MNHEY, SMNVEV (reference sequence). The CDR3 covers 18 residues. The CDR3 reads CASSPQGAGLSGANVLTF. CDR3 in DNA: TGTGCCAGCAGTCCACAGGGAGCAGGGTTGTCTGGGGCCAACGTCCTGACTTTC. The full variable domain, completed using reference TRBV27 and TRBJ2-6, is EAQVTQNPRYLITVTGKKLTVTCSQNMNHEYMSWYRQDPGLGLRQIYYSMNVEVTDKGDVPEGYKVSRKEKRNFPLILESPSPNQTSLYFCASSPQGAGLSGANVLTFGAGSRLTVL.

In its sample, this clonotype was seen a few times. The chain recombines TRBV3-1 with TRBJ1-1, with D uncertain. The CDR3 sequence is 14 residues long. Between the trimmed V and J ends, which lost 1 base and 1 base, there was a span of 7 bases. Germline V gives CDR1 LGHDT, CDR2 YNNKEL (reference sequence). In DNA, the CDR3 is TGTGCCAGCAGCCAAGGGCAGCAGAACACTGAAGCTTTCTTT. Protein: CASSQGQQNTEAFF.

The chain links TRBV2 to TRBJ2-7, with TRBD2 matching 8 bases. Germline V lookup: CDR1 SNHLY, CDR2 FYNNEI. The CDR3 has 14 amino acids. Unmatched junction bases numbered 11, after V lost 10 bases and J lost 3 bases. Here the CDR3 reads CAIGGGRPNYEQYF. For the CDR3, the DNA is TGTGCCATCGGTGGCGGGAGGCCCAACTACGAGCAGTACTTC.

This clonotype has at least ten counts. V is TRBV10-3 and J is TRBJ1-1; no clear D gene. Germline-derived CDR1 and CDR2 are ENHRY and SYGVKD. The CDR3 has 15 residues. Trimming pared 3 bases from V and 0 bases from J, leaving 11 bases between. CDR3 residues: CAISDFVGMNTEAFF. CDR3 nucleotide sequence: TGTGCCATCAGTGATTTTGTGGGGATGAACACTGAAGCTTTCTTT.

This clonotype was detected many times. The chain employs TRBV20-1 and TRBJ2-5; TRBD2 aligns across 12 bases. Trimming cost V 3 bases and J 4 bases; bases outside gene matches: 6. This CDR3 contains 15 residues. Looked up from germline, CDR1 is DFQATT and CDR2 is SNEGSKA (reference sequence). CDR3 nucleotides: TGCAGTGCTAGTAGGGGACTAGCGGGTACAGAGACCCAGTACTTC. It yields the protein CSASRGLAGTETQYF.

The chain has TRBV19 and TRBJ1-2; TRBD1 might be the D (5 bases). V lost 5 bases to trimming and J lost 4 bases, with 14 bases between them. The germline gives CDR1 LNHDA, CDR2 SQIVND (reference sequence). The CDR3 totals 14 residues. The CDR3 DNA reads TGTGCCAGTAGTCTGGTGGGACTCTCCTATGGCTACACCTTC. Residues: CASSLVGLSYGYTF. The entire variable domain, with the rest obtained from reference TRBV19 and TRBJ1-2, is as follows: DGGITQSPKYLFRKEGQNVTLSCEQNLNHDAMYWYRQDPGQGLRLIYYSQIVNDFQKGDIAEGYSVSREKKESFPLTVTSAQKNPTAFYLCASSLVGLSYGYTFGSGTRLTVV.

Ten or more counts support this clonotype. The chain combines TRBV6-5 with TRBJ1-5; TRBD1 aligns across 8 bases. V shed 4 bases and J 6 bases; nucleotides not matched to a gene: 5. In germline, CDR1 is MNHEY, CDR2 SVGAGI. The CDR3 has 14 amino acids. CDR3 nucleotides: TGTGCCAGCAGTTCGGACAGGGTGATTCAGCCCCAGCATTTT. As protein: CASSSDRVIQPQHF.

In the case of this clonotype: One end of the junction is discordant with germline, which a read error may explain. The V and J genes are TRBV7-9 and TRBJ2-5, with D unresolved. The CDR3 sequence is 12 residues long. Looked up from germline, CDR1 is SEHNR and CDR2 is FQNEAQ (reference sequence). The CDR3 spells CTSSLPRETQYF. The CDR3 nucleotides are TGTACCAGCAGCTTACCTCGAGAGACCCAGTACTTC. The variable domain in full, with the rest retrieved from reference TRBV7-9 and TRBJ2-5, is DTGVSQNPRHKITKRGQNVTFRCDPISEHNRLYWYRQTLGQGPEFLTYFQNEAQLEKSRLLSDRFSAERPKGSFSTLEIQRTEQGDSAMYLCTSSLPRETQYFGPGTRLLVL.